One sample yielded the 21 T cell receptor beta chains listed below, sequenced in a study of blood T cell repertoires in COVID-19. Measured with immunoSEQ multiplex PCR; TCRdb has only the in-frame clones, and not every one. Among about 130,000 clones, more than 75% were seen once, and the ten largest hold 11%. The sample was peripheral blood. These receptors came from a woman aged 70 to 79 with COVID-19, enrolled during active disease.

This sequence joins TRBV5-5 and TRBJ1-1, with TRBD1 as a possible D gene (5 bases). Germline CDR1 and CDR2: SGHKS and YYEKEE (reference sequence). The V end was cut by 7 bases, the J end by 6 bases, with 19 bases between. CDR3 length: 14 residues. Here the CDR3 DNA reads TGTGCCAGCCGAAAACAGGATTATTCCCCTGAAGCTTTCTTT. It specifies CASRKQDYSPEAFF.

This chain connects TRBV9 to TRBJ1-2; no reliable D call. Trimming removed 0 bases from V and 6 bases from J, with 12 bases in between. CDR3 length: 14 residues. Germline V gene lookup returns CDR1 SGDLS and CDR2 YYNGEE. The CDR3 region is CASSVGRGLNGYTF. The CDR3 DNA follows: TGTGCCAGCAGCGTAGGAAGAGGGTTAAATGGCTACACCTTC.

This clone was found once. CDR3 DNA: TGTGCCAGCAGCTTACAGGAGGACTATGGCTACACCTTC. Translation: CASSLQEDYGYTF. The chain employs TRBV7-9 and TRBJ1-2, with D unclear. Trimming removed 2 bases from V and 3 bases from J, with 7 bases in between. Germline lookup yields CDR1 SEHNR and CDR2 FQNEAQ (reference sequence). The CDR3 length is 13 residues.

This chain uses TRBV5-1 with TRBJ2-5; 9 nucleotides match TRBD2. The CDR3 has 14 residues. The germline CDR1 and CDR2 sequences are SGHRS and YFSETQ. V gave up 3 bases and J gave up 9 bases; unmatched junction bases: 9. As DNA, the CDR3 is TGCGCCAGCAGCTCGGAAGCTGCGGGGGGGCCCCAGTACTTC. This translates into CASSSEAAGGPQYF.

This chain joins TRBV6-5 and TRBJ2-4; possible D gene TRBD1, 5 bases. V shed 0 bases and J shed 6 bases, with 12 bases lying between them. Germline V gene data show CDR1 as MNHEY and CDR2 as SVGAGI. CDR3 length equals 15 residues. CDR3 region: CASSYSEVGVNIQYF. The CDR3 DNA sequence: TGTGCCAGCAGTTACTCGGAAGTAGGGGTAAACATTCAGTACTTC.

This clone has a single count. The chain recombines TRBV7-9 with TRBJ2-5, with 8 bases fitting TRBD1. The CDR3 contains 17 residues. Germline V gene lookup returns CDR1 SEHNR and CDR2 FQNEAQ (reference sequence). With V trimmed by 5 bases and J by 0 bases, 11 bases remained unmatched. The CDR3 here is CASSPRPRTGYQETQYF. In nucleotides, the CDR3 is TGTGCCAGCAGCCCCAGACCGAGGACAGGGTACCAAGAGACCCAGTACTTC.

For the CDR3, the DNA is TGTGCCAGCAGCTTTGAGACAGGGCCCTTTTCAGGAAACACCATATATTTT. The encoded protein is CASSFETGPFSGNTIYF. V is TRBV5-4 and J is TRBJ1-3; 7 positions match TRBD1. The CDR3 consists of 17 residues. Germline V gene lookup returns CDR1 SGHNT and CDR2 YYREEE (reference sequence). With V trimmed by 2 bases and J by 4 bases, 12 bases remained unmatched.

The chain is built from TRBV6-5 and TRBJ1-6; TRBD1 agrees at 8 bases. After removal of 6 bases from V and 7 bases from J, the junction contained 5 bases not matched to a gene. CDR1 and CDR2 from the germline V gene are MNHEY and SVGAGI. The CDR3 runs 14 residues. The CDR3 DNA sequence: TGTGCCAGCAGACTCGACAGGGGCAATTCACCCCTCCACTTT. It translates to CASRLDRGNSPLHF.

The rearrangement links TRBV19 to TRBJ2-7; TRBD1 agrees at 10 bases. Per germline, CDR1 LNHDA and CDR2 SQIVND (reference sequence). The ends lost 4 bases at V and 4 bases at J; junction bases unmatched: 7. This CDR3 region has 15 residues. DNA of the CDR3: TGTGCCAGTAGTAAAACCGGGACAGGGGCTTACGAGCAGTACTTC. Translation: CASSKTGTGAYEQYF. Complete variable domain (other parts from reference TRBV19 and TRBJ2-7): DGGITQSPKYLFRKEGQNVTLSCEQNLNHDAMYWYRQDPGQGLRLIYYSQIVNDFQKGDIAEGYSVSREKKESFPLTVTSAQKNPTAFYLCASSKTGTGAYEQYFGPGTRLTVT.

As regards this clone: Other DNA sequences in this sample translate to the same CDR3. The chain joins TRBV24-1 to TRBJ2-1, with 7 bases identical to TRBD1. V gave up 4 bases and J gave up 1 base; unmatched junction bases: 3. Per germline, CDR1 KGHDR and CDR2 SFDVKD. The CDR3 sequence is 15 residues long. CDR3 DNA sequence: TGTGCCACCAGTGAACAGACAGGGTCCTACAATGAGCAGTTCTTC. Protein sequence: CATSEQTGSYNEQFF.

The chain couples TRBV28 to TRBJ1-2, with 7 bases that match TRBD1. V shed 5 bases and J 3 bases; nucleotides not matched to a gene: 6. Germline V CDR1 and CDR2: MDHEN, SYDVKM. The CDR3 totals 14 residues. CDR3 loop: CASSPRGTDYGYTF. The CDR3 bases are TGTGCCAGCAGTCCGCGAGGGACAGACTATGGCTACACCTTC.

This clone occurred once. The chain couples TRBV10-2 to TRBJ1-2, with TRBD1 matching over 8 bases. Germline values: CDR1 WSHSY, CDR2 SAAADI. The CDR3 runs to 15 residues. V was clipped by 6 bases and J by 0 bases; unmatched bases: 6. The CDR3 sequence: CASSLTGEANYGYTF. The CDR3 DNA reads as TGCGCCAGCAGCTTGACAGGGGAGGCTAACTATGGCTACACCTTC.

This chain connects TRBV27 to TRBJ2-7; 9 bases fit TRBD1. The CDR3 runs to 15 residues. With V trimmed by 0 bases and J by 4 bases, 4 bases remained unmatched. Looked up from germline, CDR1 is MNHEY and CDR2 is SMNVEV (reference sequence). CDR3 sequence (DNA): TGTGCCAGCAGTTTATCCGGGACAGGGTTTTACGAGCAGTACTTC. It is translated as CASSLSGTGFYEQYF.

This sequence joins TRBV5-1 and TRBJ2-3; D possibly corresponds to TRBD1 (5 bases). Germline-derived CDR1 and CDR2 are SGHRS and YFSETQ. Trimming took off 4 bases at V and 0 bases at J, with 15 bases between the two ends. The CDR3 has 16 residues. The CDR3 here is CASSPAGHTSTDTQYF. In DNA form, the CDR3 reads TGCGCCAGCAGCCCCGCCGGACATACGAGCACAGATACGCAGTATTTT.

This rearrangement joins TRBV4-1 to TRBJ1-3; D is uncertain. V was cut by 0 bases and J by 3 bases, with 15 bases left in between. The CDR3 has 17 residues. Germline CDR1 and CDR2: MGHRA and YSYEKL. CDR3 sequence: CASSQESPQRGGNTIYF. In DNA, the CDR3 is TGCGCCAGCAGCCAAGAGTCACCACAGCGGGGTGGAAACACCATATATTTT.

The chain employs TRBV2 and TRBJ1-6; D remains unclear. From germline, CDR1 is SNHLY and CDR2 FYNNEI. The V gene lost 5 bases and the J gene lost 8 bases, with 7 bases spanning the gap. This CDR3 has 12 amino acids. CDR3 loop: CASSRFDSPLHF. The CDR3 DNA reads TGTGCCAGCAGTCGGTTCGATTCACCCCTCCACTTT. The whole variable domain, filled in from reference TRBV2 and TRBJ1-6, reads EPEVTQTPSHQVTQMGQEVILRCVPISNHLYFYWYRQILGQKVEFLVSFYNNEISEKSEIFDDQFSVERPDGSNFTLKIRSTKLEDSAMYFCASSRFDSPLHFGNGTRLTVT.

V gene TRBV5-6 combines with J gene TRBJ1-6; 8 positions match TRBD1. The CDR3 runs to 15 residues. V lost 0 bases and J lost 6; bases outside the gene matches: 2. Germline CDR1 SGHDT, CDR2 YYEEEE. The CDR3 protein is CASSLDQGANSPLHF. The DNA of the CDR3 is TGTGCCAGCAGCTTGGATCAGGGGGCTAATTCACCCCTCCACTTT. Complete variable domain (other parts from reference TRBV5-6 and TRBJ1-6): DAGVTQSPTHLIKTRGQQVTLRCSPKSGHDTVSWYQQALGQGPQFIFQYYEEEERQRGNFPDRFSGHQFPNYSSELNVNALLLGDSALYLCASSLDQGANSPLHFGNGTRLTVT.

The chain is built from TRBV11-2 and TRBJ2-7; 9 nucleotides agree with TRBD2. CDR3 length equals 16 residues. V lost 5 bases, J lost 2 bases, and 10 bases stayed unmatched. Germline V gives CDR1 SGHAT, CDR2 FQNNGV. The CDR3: CASSPPRLAETYEQYF. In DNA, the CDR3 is TGTGCCAGCAGCCCCCCGAGACTAGCGGAAACCTACGAGCAGTACTTC.

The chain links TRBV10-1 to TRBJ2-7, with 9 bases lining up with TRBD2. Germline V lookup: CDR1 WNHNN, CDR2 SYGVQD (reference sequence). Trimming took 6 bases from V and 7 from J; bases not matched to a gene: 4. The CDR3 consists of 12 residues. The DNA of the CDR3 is TGCGCCAGCAGCCCTAGCGGGGTTGAGCAGTACTTC. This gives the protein CASSPSGVEQYF.

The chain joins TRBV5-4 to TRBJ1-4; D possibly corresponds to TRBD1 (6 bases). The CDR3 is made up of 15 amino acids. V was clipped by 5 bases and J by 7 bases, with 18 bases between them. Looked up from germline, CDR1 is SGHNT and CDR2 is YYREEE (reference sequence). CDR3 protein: CASSSPGGAGEKLFF. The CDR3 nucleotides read TGTGCCAGCAGTTCTCCGGGGGGCGCAGGTGAAAAACTGTTTTTT. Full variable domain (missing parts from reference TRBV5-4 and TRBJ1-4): ETGVTQSPTHLIKTRGQQVTLRCSSQSGHNTVSWYQQALGQGPQFIFQYYREEENGRGNFPPRFSGLQFPNYSSELNVNALELDDSALYLCASSSPGGAGEKLFFGSGTQLSVL.

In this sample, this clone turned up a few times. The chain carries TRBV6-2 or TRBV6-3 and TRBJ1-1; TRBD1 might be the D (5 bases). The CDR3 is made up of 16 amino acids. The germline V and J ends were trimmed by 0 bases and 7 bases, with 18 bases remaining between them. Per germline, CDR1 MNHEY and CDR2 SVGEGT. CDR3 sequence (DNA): TGTGCCAGCAGTTACTCGATCAGGGTTGGGAAAGGTGAAGCTTTCTTT. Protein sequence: CASSYSIRVGKGEAFF.